This TCR beta chain was retrieved from a study of T cell changes during pregnancy in multiple sclerosis. Assay: immunoSEQ multiplex PCR; the TCRdb copy retains only in-frame clones and omits some. Of tens of thousands of clones listed, about nine tenths are singletons. V was clipped by 6 bases and J by 5 bases; unmatched bases: 16. The CDR3 contains 17 residues. Per germline, CDR1 SGHRS and CDR2 YFSETQ. This sample comprised peripheral blood, obtained after pregnancy. The V gene is TRBV5-1, the J gene TRBJ2-2, with TRBD2 matching over 7 bases. The sequence derives from a female donor in good health, enrolled as a control in a pregnancy study. CDR3 in DNA: TGCGCCAGCACTTCGACGCCCGGACTAGTCGGTACCGGGGAGCTGTTTTTT. Its translation is CASTSTPGLVGTGELFF.